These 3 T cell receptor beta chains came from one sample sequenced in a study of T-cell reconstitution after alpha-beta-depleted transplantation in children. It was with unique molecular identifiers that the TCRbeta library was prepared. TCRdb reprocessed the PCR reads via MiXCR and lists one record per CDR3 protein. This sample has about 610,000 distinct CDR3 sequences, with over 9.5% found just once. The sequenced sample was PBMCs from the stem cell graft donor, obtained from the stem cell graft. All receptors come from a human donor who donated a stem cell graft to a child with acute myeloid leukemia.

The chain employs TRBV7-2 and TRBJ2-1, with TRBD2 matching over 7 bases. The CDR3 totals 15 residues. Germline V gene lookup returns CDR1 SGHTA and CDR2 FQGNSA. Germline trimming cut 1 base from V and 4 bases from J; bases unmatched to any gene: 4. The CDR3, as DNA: TGTGCCAGCAGCTTAGAACTAGCGTGGTACAATGAGCAGTTCTTC. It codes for CASSLELAWYNEQFF.

The CDR3 region has the DNA TGTGCCAGCACTTTTATTGGGAATGAGCAGTTCTTC. Protein product: CASTFIGNEQFF. The chain employs TRBV12-3 or TRBV12-4 and TRBJ2-1; D is ambiguous. The CDR3 runs 12 residues. V was trimmed by 7 bases and J by 7 bases, leaving 11 bases between them.

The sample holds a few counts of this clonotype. The CDR3 DNA follows: TGTGCCAGCAGGGTGCAGGGCCTCTATGGCTACACCTTC. Translating it yields CASRVQGLYGYTF. The chain carries TRBV28 and TRBJ1-2; tentatively, D is TRBD1 (5 bases). Trimming removed 6 bases at V and 4 bases at J, with 12 bases between. This CDR3 has 13 amino acids. Germline loops: CDR1 MDHEN, CDR2 SYDVKM.